Presented here are 31 T cell receptor beta chains from one specimen sequenced in a study of cytomegalovirus exposure and HLA in healthy donors. With 60 Vbeta and 13 Jbeta primers, the PCR was carried out. The data were produced by immunoSEQ multiplex PCR, yet TCRdb's version contains in-frame clones alone and is incomplete. This repertoire shows about 160,000 clones, around 80% found once; its top ten account for 1.5%. Specimen: PBMCs. The source is a girl aged 10 to 17 in good health and CMV-seropositive.

For the CDR3, the DNA is TGCAGTGCCGTCGGTCACTACGAGCAGTACTTC. Translating it yields CSAVGHYEQYF. V usage is TRBV20-1 and J usage is TRBJ2-7; D uncertain. The germline V gene has CDR1 DFQATT and CDR2 SNEGSKA (reference sequence). V lost 6 bases, J lost 3 bases, and 9 bases lay in between. The CDR3 loop spans 11 amino acids.

This clone was seen once. The rearrangement joins TRBV7-9 to TRBJ2-4; possible D gene TRBD1, 5 bases. Germline V gives CDR1 SEHNR, CDR2 FQNEAQ (reference sequence). The CDR3 totals 19 residues. V shed 4 bases and J shed 1 base, with 23 bases lying between them. CDR3 in amino acids: CASSSTPYRQTGAKNIQYF. In DNA, the CDR3 is TGTGCCAGCAGCTCAACCCCCTATCGACAGACTGGGGCCAAAAACATTCAGTACTTC.

This clone appeared a single time. The chain is built from TRBV2 and TRBJ1-1, with D uncertain. The germline V gene has CDR1 SNHLY and CDR2 FYNNEI. Between the trimmed V and J ends, which lost 8 bases and 1 base, there was a span of 20 bases. The CDR3 has 16 residues. CDR3 coding DNA: TGTGCCAGCCGGACTCCTGCTATACCAGGGAACACTGAAGCTTTCTTT. Its translation is CASRTPAIPGNTEAFF.

The chain carries TRBV7-8 and TRBJ2-1; D unresolved. Between the trimmed V and J ends, which lost 0 bases and 0 bases, there was a span of 9 bases. In germline, CDR1 is SGHVS, CDR2 FQNEAQ. The CDR3 spans 16 residues. The chain's CDR3 is CASSLADFDSYNEQFF. The CDR3 coding sequence is TGTGCCAGCAGCTTAGCCGACTTCGACTCCTACAATGAGCAGTTCTTC.

The rearrangement joins TRBV27 to TRBJ1-5; D unresolved. The V gene's germline CDR1 is MNHEY and CDR2 SMNVEV (reference sequence). Trimming shortened V by 2 bases and J by 0 bases, and 14 bases separated the two germline ends. This CDR3 comprises 17 residues. The CDR3 reads CASSLAGTYDSNQPQHF. In DNA, the CDR3 is TGTGCCAGCAGTTTAGCAGGAACATACGATAGCAATCAGCCCCAGCATTTT.

The chain is built from TRBV18 and TRBJ2-7; D is uncertain. The ends were cut back, 2 bases at V and 1 base at J, with 12 bases in the middle. Germline V lookup: CDR1 KGHSH, CDR2 LQKENI. The CDR3 consists of 15 residues. The CDR3 region has the DNA TGTGCCAGCTCACCAGGTCGCGCTGGTTCCTACGAGCAGTACTTC. Encoded protein: CASSPGRAGSYEQYF.

In nucleotides, the CDR3 is TGTGCCAGTAGTACCCCCGGACAGAATCAGCCCCAGCATTTT. Amino acid sequence: CASSTPGQNQPQHF. The chain carries TRBV19 and TRBJ1-5; tentatively, D is TRBD1 (6 bases). The V end was cut by 4 bases, the J end by 4 bases, with 11 bases between. The CDR3 spans 14 residues. The germline gives CDR1 LNHDA, CDR2 SQIVND (reference sequence).

This CDR3 reads CAIRGEAGSAYEQYF. The CDR3 DNA sequence: TGTGCCATCAGAGGCGAGGCCGGTTCCGCCTACGAGCAGTACTTC. The chain joins TRBV10-3 to TRBJ2-7; D not certain. Germline lookup yields CDR1 ENHRY and CDR2 SYGVKD. The CDR3 spans 15 residues. The V end was cut by 6 bases, the J end by 2 bases, with 17 bases between.

V gene TRBV18 combines with J gene TRBJ2-2, with 10 bases aligning to TRBD2. After removal of 3 bases from V and 4 bases from J, the junction contained 5 bases not matched to a gene. The CDR3 has 16 residues. Germline CDR1 reads KGHSH; CDR2 reads LQKENI. CDR3 coding DNA: TGTGCCAGCTCACCTCTAGCGGGGGAGACCACCGGGGAGCTGTTTTTT. Encoded protein: CASSPLAGETTGELFF.

This rearrangement joins TRBV19 to TRBJ2-2; TRBD2 might be the D (6 bases). The V gene lost 1 base and the J gene lost 4 bases, with 10 bases spanning the gap. The germline V gene encodes CDR1 LNHDA and CDR2 SQIVND (reference sequence). CDR3 size: 15 residues. This CDR3 reads CASSIVSGGTGELFF. The DNA of the CDR3 is TGTGCCAGTAGTATAGTTAGCGGCGGCACCGGGGAGCTGTTTTTT. The whole variable domain, filled in from reference TRBV19 and TRBJ2-2, reads DGGITQSPKYLFRKEGQNVTLSCEQNLNHDAMYWYRQDPGQGLRLIYYSQIVNDFQKGDIAEGYSVSREKKESFPLTVTSAQKNPTAFYLCASSIVSGGTGELFFGEGSRLTVL.

Only one count was recorded for this clone. The junction does not match germline at one end; this may be a read error. The CDR3 DNA reads TGCAGTCCCCCCCGGGGGGTCTTC. As protein: CSPPRGVF. This sequence joins TRBV20-1 and TRBJ1-2, with TRBD1 as a possible D gene (5 bases). CDR1 is DFQATT, CDR2 SNEGSKA, per germline (reference sequence). The CDR3 covers 8 residues.

The rearrangement links TRBV7-9 to TRBJ2-1, with 10 bases matching TRBD2. V shed 5 bases, J shed 0 bases, and the junction held 4 bases outside the gene matches. CDR1 and CDR2 (germline): SEHNR, FQNEAQ (reference sequence). The CDR3 has 16 residues. In DNA, the CDR3 is TGTGCCAGCAGCGGAGGGACTAGCGTCTCCTACAATGAGCAGTTCTTC. Residues: CASSGGTSVSYNEQFF.

The chain couples TRBV27 to TRBJ2-1; TRBD2 agrees at 7 bases. CDR1 is MNHEY, CDR2 SMNVEV, per germline (reference sequence). This CDR3 contains 16 residues. With V trimmed by 2 bases and J by 2 bases, 6 bases remained unmatched. CDR3 sequence reads: CASSLQASGAYNEQFF. The CDR3 nucleotides are TGTGCCAGCAGTTTACAGGCTAGCGGAGCCTACAATGAGCAGTTCTTC.

The chain is built from TRBV28 and TRBJ2-1, with TRBD2 matching 7 bases. The germline V gene has CDR1 MDHEN and CDR2 SYDVKM. J gave up 15 bases and V 1 base, and 9 bases lay outside the gene matches. The CDR3 sequence is 13 residues long. CDR3 in amino acids: CASSLSSSGMGFF. CDR3 bases: TGTGCCAGCAGTTTATCTTCTAGCGGTATGGGGTTCTTC.

V gene TRBV14 combines with J gene TRBJ1-2; tentatively, D is TRBD1 (6 bases). Trimming left V 4 bases short and J 4 bases short, with 13 bases between. CDR1 and CDR2 from the germline V gene are SGHDN and FVKESK. This CDR3 has 14 amino acids. For the CDR3, the DNA is TGTGCCAGCAGCCCGACAGGAAACAGCTATGGCTACACCTTC. Protein sequence: CASSPTGNSYGYTF.

The chain is built from TRBV5-4 and TRBJ2-3, with TRBD1 matching 9 bases. Trimming took 5 bases from V and 0 from J; bases not matched to a gene: 13. Germline CDR1 and CDR2: SGHNT and YYREEE (reference sequence). This CDR3 comprises 18 residues. CDR3 protein: CASRIRDRALLSTDTQYF. The CDR3 DNA reads TGTGCCAGCAGGATACGGGACAGGGCCCTCCTTAGCACAGATACGCAGTATTTT.

The chain uses TRBV28 and TRBJ2-1, with D possibly being TRBD1 (5 bases). Trimming removed 1 base at V and 10 bases at J, with 8 bases between. Germline lookup yields CDR1 MDHEN and CDR2 SYDVKM. This CDR3 contains 12 residues. The CDR3 bases are TGTGCCAGCAGTTTATTCAAGGGGGAGCAGTTCTTC. Its translation: CASSLFKGEQFF.

The rearrangement links TRBV6-5 to TRBJ2-7, with a tentative D call TRBD2 (5 bases). This CDR3 has 15 amino acids. The V gene's germline CDR1 is MNHEY and CDR2 SVGAGI. The germline V and J ends were trimmed by 2 bases and 2 bases, with 13 bases remaining between them. The CDR3 DNA is TGTGCCAGCAGTTACGGCCGGGGATCCCCCTACGAGCAGTACTTC. Translating it yields CASSYGRGSPYEQYF.

The chain is built from TRBV28 and TRBJ1-5; weak D call: TRBD1 (6 bases). V lost 3 bases to trimming and J lost 2 bases, with 8 bases between them. The germline V gene encodes CDR1 MDHEN and CDR2 SYDVKM. CDR3 length equals 14 residues. DNA for the CDR3: TGTGCCAGCAGTTTTCACAGGGGCAATCAGCCCCAGCATTTT. It yields the protein CASSFHRGNQPQHF.

The chain combines TRBV30 with TRBJ2-1; D not certain. The CDR3 sequence is 11 residues long. Germline V gene sequence: CDR1 GTSNPN, CDR2 SVGIG (reference sequence). V was clipped by 4 bases and J by 8 bases, with 9 bases between them. The chain's CDR3 is CAWTLGYEQFF. For the CDR3, the DNA is TGTGCCTGGACTCTAGGCTATGAGCAGTTCTTC. The variable domain in full, completed from reference TRBV30 and TRBJ2-1, reads SQTIHQWPATLVQPVGSPLSLECTVEGTSNPNLYWYRQAAGRGLQLLFYSVGIGQISSEVPQNLSASRPQDRQFILSSKKLLLSDSGFYLCAWTLGYEQFFGPGTRLTVL.

The gene calls are TRBV6-5 and TRBJ2-1; no reliable D call. This CDR3 is built from 13 residues. V was pared by 7 bases and J by 13 bases, with 20 bases between. Germline V gene sequence: CDR1 MNHEY, CDR2 SVGAGI. The CDR3: CASTPPSSHVQFF. The CDR3 region has the DNA TGTGCCAGCACCCCACCTTCCAGTCACGTCCAGTTCTTC.

A single count supports this clone. The chain is built from TRBV7-3 and TRBJ1-1; 7 nucleotides align to TRBD1. This CDR3 has 15 residues. Germline CDR1 reads SGHTA; CDR2 reads FQGTGA. After removal of 5 bases from V and 0 bases from J, the junction contained 6 bases not matched to a gene. CDR3 protein: CASSHNRGMNTEAFF. In DNA, the CDR3 is TGTGCCAGCAGCCACAACAGGGGAATGAACACTGAAGCTTTCTTT.

The chain carries TRBV29-1 and TRBJ2-7; 9 bases match TRBD1. Germline V gene sequence: CDR1 SQVTM, CDR2 ANQGSEA. Losses at the gene ends were 6 bases for V and 7 bases for J; bases not matched to a gene: 4. This CDR3 contains 11 residues. CDR3 coding DNA: TGCAGCGTGGGGGACAGGGATGAGCAGTACTTC. Translating it yields CSVGDRDEQYF.

The chain is built from TRBV30 and TRBJ1-1, with D perhaps matching TRBD1 (5 bases). CDR1 is GTSNPN, CDR2 SVGIG, per germline (reference sequence). The ends were cut back, 5 bases at V and 2 bases at J, with 12 bases in the middle. The CDR3 sequence is 13 residues long. CDR3 amino acids: CAWDYGGNTEAFF. The DNA of the CDR3 is TGTGCCTGGGACTACGGGGGTAACACTGAAGCTTTCTTT.

V and J are TRBV29-1 and TRBJ1-1, with 7 bases matching TRBD1. Germline values: CDR1 SQVTM, CDR2 ANQGSEA. The CDR3 has 14 amino acids. V shed 7 bases, J shed 0 bases, and the junction held 8 bases outside the gene matches. The CDR3 sequence: CSAGTVVVNTEAFF. The CDR3 DNA reads TGCAGCGCCGGGACAGTGGTAGTGAACACTGAAGCTTTCTTT.

This clone has a handful of counts. This sequence joins TRBV7-9 and TRBJ2-7, with D hard to call. The CDR3 covers 15 residues. V dropped 3 bases and J dropped 1 base, with 13 bases sitting between them. CDR1 and CDR2 (germline): SEHNR, FQNEAQ (reference sequence). This CDR3 reads CASSFTPNGSYEQYF. Here the CDR3 DNA reads TGTGCCAGCAGCTTTACCCCCAACGGTTCCTACGAGCAGTACTTC.

The V gene is TRBV5-1, the J gene TRBJ2-7; 11 nucleotides match TRBD2. The CDR3 runs to 14 residues. J lost 4 bases, V lost 6 bases, and 6 bases had no gene match. Germline CDR1 SGHRS, CDR2 YFSETQ. CDR3 protein: CASTETSGKYEQYF. In DNA form, the CDR3 reads TGCGCCAGCACCGAGACTAGCGGGAAGTACGAGCAGTACTTC.

The chain combines TRBV6-6 with TRBJ2-4; D possibly corresponds to TRBD2 (5 bases). The CDR3 runs to 15 residues. Looked up from germline, CDR1 is MNHNY and CDR2 is SVGAGI (reference sequence). The V and J ends lost 6 bases and 0 bases respectively, with 12 bases between them. The CDR3 is CASRALRGAKNIQYF. As DNA, the CDR3 is TGTGCCAGCAGGGCCCTCCGGGGAGCCAAAAACATTCAGTACTTC.

J is TRBJ2-5 and V is TRBV5-1, with a possible D match to TRBD2 (6 bases). This CDR3 has 14 residues. V lost 0 bases to trimming and J lost 2 bases, with 8 bases between them. The germline gives CDR1 SGHRS, CDR2 YFSETQ. CDR3 residues: CASSLEEGQETQYF. CDR3 DNA: TGCGCCAGCAGCTTGGAGGAGGGTCAAGAGACCCAGTACTTC.

The chain has TRBV5-4 and TRBJ2-7, with 8 bases aligning to TRBD1. CDR1 and CDR2 from the germline V gene are SGHNT and YYREEE (reference sequence). The CDR3 length is 16 residues. Trimming removed 4 bases from V and 5 bases from J; junction bases left unmatched: 14. CDR3 in DNA: TGTGCCAGCAGCCAGACTCAACAGGGGGTCTACAACGAGCAGTACTTC. Amino acids: CASSQTQQGVYNEQYF. Drawing the rest from reference TRBV5-4 and TRBJ2-7, the complete variable domain is ETGVTQSPTHLIKTRGQQVTLRCSSQSGHNTVSWYQQALGQGPQFIFQYYREEENGRGNFPPRFSGLQFPNYSSELNVNALELDDSALYLCASSQTQQGVYNEQYFGPGTRLTVT.

The CDR3 protein is CASSVPNRGVRGAAGGYTF. As DNA, the CDR3 is TGTGCCAGCAGTGTTCCGAACCGTGGTGTCCGGGGGGCTGCTGGGGGCTACACCTTC. V and J are TRBV28 and TRBJ1-2; TRBD1 might be the D (6 bases). V was clipped by 5 bases and J by 8 bases, with 33 bases between them. The CDR3 loop spans 19 amino acids. CDR1 and CDR2 from the germline V gene are MDHEN and SYDVKM.